This TCR beta chain was documented in a study of radiation and T cells in renal cell carcinoma (TCRdb year 2020). For the study in its entirety: In total, approximately 51 samples, comprising roughly 25 tumors and some 27 peripheral blood samples, were subjected to TCR beta sequencing. In the approximately 53 samples combined, 4,016,671 unique CDR3 nucleotide sequences were found, encoding 2,658,974 unique CDR3 amino acid sequences.

Overall results and qualifications from the work: Effects of radiation dose or scheduling on the TCR repertoire could not be addressed with the single-armed trial design. Compared with control tumors, irradiated tumors had a greater number of dominant CDR3 motifs, and these motifs made up a bigger portion of the repertoire. Because only small tumor regions of 0.9 to 1 g were available, the study did not capture intratumoral heterogeneity. In blood, the top tumor clonotypes increased between baseline and 2 weeks post-radiation and then shrank by 4 weeks, which suggests that tumor-resident clones expanded only transiently. Because pretreatment tumor biopsies were not available, the baseline intratumoral presence of clonotypes could not be determined. Higher TCR clonality was observed in irradiated tumors than in controls, with an average of around 50% of the repertoire accounted for by the top 100 clonotypes, compared with about 45% in nephrectomy-only tumors.

Following the manufacturer's recommendations, the immunoSEQ kit was used to generate TCR beta libraries from genomic DNA. To prepare the libraries, a first multiplex PCR with proprietary primers was run, followed by a second PCR that added unique barcodes, and a bead cleanup was done after each round. A kit-provided positive control reaction and a negative control reaction were included in every sample batch. The final libraries were assessed on an Agilent 4200 TapeStation D1000 ScreenTape, pooled by volume, and quantified by qPCR. Sequencing was performed on an Illumina NextSeq500 using a MidOutput 150-cycle cartridge, with 156 Read1 cycles, 15 Index1 cycles, and the kit custom primers. The pooled library was loaded at roughly 0.92 pM with a roughly 22% PhiX control spike-in. The original pipeline was this. The vendor-processed data were analyzed in R, and a clonotype was defined as all T cells that share the same CDR3 nucleotide sequence. For clone abundance analyses, frequencies were normalized to the 10,000 most abundant clones per sample. Public T cell clones, which averaged fewer than five per sample, were removed prior to analysis. The dominant motif analysis was done with ImmunoMap using the PAM10 matrix, a gap penalty of 30, and a homology threshold of 0.3, and motifs with a cumulative frequency of at least 0.01 were considered dominant. Tumor-enriched and baseline blood-enriched clonotypes were defined by at least a 32-fold difference in abundance between compartments. The Baroni-Urbani and Buser coefficient was used to measure tumor-blood repertoire similarity, and groups were compared with two-tailed Wilcoxon tests in R. Drawn from immuneACCESS, this table holds only the in-frame rearrangements with V and J called that TCRdb kept. Clones are partly lost; checked studies trace under half to an unresolved V gene and leave the rest unexplained. V and J calls and clone size come straight from that table; D and trimming were deduced from the DNA. This sample gives about 13,000 clones in total; 33% of them show up just once. The ten largest clones capture less than 20% of the sample.

This specimen's time point label, per the study, means: tumor resected at nephrectomy. The treatment or condition label corresponds to: 15 Gy SBRT to primary tumor, nephrectomy 4 weeks later. The samples were obtained from a clinical trial, where primary renal cell carcinomas were treated with 15 Gy stereotactic body radiation therapy and then removed by nephrectomy 4 weeks afterward. All patients had renal cell carcinoma with clear cell pathology. Tumor processing involved mechanical dissociation, digestion with collagenase/hyaluronidase at 37 degrees C, handling in gentleMACS C tubes, and storage in liquid nitrogen. Genomic DNA for TCR sequencing was prepared using the QIAamp DNA Blood Mini Kit (Qiagen). The analyses included just those samples that passed every quality control check. Regarding this clone: It lacks a known antigen. There are no base qualities to consult, and no much larger clone falls within one base.

The CDR3 has 14 amino acids, counting the end cysteine and phenylalanine. Just CDR3 DNA is preserved here, 42 bases in frame from base 1. CDR1 and CDR2 were assigned from the germline V gene as MNHEY and SVGAGI. Trimming takes 4 bases off V and 2 bases off J; junction bases not matched to a gene: 1. This chain joins TRBV6-5 to TRBJ1-3, with 8 middle bases fitting TRBD1. The sequence was collected from a man aged 60 to 75 with renal cell carcinoma. The material was tumor tissue, obtained from a patient whose treatment included radiotherapy and nephrectomy. CDR3 protein: CASSLTGAGNTIYF. The DNA sequence is as follows: TGTGCCAGCAGTTTGACAGGGGCTGGAAACACCATATATTTT.